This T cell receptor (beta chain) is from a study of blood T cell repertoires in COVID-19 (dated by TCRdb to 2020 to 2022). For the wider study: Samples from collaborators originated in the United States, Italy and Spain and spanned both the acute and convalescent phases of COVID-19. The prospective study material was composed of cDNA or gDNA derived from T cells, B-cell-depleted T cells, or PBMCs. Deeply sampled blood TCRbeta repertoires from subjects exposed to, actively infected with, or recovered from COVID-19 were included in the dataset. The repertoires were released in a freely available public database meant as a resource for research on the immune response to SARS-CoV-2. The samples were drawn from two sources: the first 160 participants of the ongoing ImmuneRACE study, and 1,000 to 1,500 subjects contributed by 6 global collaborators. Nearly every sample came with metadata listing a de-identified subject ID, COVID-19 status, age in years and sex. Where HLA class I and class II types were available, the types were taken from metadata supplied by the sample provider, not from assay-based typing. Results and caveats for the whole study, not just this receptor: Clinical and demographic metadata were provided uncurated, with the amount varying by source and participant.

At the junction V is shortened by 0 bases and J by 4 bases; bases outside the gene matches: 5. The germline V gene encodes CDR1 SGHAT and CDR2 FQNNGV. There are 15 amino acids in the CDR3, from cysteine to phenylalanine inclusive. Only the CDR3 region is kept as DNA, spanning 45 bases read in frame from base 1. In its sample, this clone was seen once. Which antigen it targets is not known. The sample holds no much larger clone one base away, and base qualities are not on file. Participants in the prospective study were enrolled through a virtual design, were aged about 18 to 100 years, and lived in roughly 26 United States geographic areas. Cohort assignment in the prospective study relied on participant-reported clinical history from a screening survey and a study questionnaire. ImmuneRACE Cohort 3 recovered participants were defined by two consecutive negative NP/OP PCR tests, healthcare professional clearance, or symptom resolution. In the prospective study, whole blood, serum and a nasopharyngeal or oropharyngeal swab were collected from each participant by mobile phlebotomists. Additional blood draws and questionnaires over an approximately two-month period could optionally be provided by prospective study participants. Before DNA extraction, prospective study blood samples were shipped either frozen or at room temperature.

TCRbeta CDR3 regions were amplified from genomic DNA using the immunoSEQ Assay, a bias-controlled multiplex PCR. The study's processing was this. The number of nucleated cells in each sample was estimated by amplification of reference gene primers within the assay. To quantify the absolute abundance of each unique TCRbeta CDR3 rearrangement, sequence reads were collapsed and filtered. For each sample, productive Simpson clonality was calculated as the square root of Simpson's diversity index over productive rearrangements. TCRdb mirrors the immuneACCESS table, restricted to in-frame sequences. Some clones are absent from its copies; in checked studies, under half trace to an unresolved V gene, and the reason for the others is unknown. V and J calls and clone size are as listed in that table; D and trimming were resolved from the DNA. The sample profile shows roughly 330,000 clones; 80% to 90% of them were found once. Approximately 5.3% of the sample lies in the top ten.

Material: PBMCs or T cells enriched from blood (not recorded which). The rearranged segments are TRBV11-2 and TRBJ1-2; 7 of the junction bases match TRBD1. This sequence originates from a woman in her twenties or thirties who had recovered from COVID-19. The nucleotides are TGTGCCAGCAGCTTAGATTTAGACAGGGCCTATGGCTACACCTTC. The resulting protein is CASSLDLDRAYGYTF.